The text below deals with one TCR beta chain. Antigen: not known. This entry belongs to a study of cytomegalovirus exposure and HLA in healthy donors. Study-level background: Drawn from HLA-typed donors, 80 million to 95 million unique TCRs were held in an early data release.

This CDR3 is 15 amino acids long. CDR1 and CDR2 (germline): SGHNT, YENEEA. J lost 6 bases, V lost 5 bases, and 11 bases had no gene match. Notes on the study in general: When a later analysis compared HLA-associated TCR beta chains with equally common others, the HLA-associated chains turned out to be more clonally expanded and to have lower generation probabilities.

Both 60 Vbeta primers and 13 Jbeta primers went into the PCR. Sequencing was performed with immunoSEQ multiplex PCR; in TCRdb, only in-frame clones are kept and a portion is missing. Found here are under 250,000 clones, roughly 79% of them singletons; the top ten hold about 2%. Sequences were obtained from PBMCs. The chain carries TRBV11-3 and TRBJ2-7; 9 bases are shared with TRBD1. This TCR was recovered from a male donor in good health and CMV-seronegative. This CDR3 reads CASSPPTGGRGEQYF. The CDR3 DNA follows: TGTGCCAGCAGCCCGCCGACAGGGGGTCGCGGCGAGCAGTACTTC.